What follows are 10 T cell receptor beta chains derived from one specimen sequenced in a study of technical replicates of blood from a few donors. The assay was immunoSEQ multiplex PCR, and TCRdb's table has in-frame clones only and misses some. The profile shows fewer than 85,000 clones, 96% of them singletons. Sequencing used T cells isolated from PBMCs. The receptor set was obtained from a human donor in good health.

The chain carries TRBV19 and TRBJ1-5, with TRBD1 matching over 7 bases. With 5 bases clipped from V and 4 bases from J, the junction kept 8 bases outside the gene matches. The length of the CDR3 is 15 residues. Germline assignment: CDR1 LNHDA and CDR2 SQIVND (reference sequence). CDR3 residues: CASSAPTTGNQPQHF. CDR3 DNA sequence: TGTGCCAGTAGTGCGCCAACGACAGGGAATCAGCCCCAGCATTTT.

V gene TRBV30 combines with J gene TRBJ2-7; 8 bases match TRBD1. Losses at the gene ends were 5 bases for V and 0 bases for J; bases not matched to a gene: 6. Germline assignment: CDR1 GTSNPN and CDR2 SVGIG (reference sequence). The CDR3 sequence is 14 residues long. CDR3 sequence (DNA): TGTGCCTGGCAAAGGACAGGGCTCTCCTACGAGCAGTACTTC. Its translation: CAWQRTGLSYEQYF.

The V gene is TRBV25-1, the J gene TRBJ1-5, with 7 positions matching TRBD1. CDR3 length equals 15 residues. Germline V gene sequence: CDR1 MGHDK, CDR2 SYGVNS. Losses at the gene ends were 2 bases for V and 5 bases for J; bases not matched to a gene: 6. CDR3 region: CASSESRQGHQPQHF. CDR3 sequence (DNA): TGTGCCAGCAGTGAAAGCCGACAGGGCCATCAGCCCCAGCATTTT.

The chain is built from TRBV28 and TRBJ2-1; 10 bases agree with TRBD2. The ends lost 1 base at V and 12 bases at J; junction bases unmatched: 15. Germline CDR1 is MDHEN and CDR2 is SYDVKM. This CDR3 spans 17 amino acids. The DNA of the CDR3 is TGTGCCAGCAGTTTATATCTTCCTAGCGGGAGCAATTTTCGGCAGTTCTTC. Encoded protein: CASSLYLPSGSNFRQFF.

The chain uses TRBV27 and TRBJ2-1, with TRBD2 identical over 8 bases. Germline V lookup: CDR1 MNHEY, CDR2 SMNVEV (reference sequence). The J segment lost 0 bases and the V segment lost 6 bases, leaving 1 base of the junction unmatched. The CDR3 consists of 14 residues. CDR3 residues: CASSLAGSYNEQFF. CDR3 bases: TGTGCCAGCAGCCTAGCGGGCTCCTACAATGAGCAGTTCTTC.

This clone appeared a single time. This rearrangement joins TRBV11-2 to TRBJ2-1; 8 bases line up with TRBD2. The ends lost 7 bases at V and 9 bases at J; junction bases unmatched: 11. The CDR3 contains 14 residues. The germline CDR1 and CDR2 sequences are SGHAT and FQNNGV. In DNA, the CDR3 is TGTGCCAGCACTAGTCTCAGCGGGGGTGGTGAGCAGTTCTTC. It specifies CASTSLSGGGEQFF. Together with reference TRBV11-2 and TRBJ2-1, the CDR3 gives the full variable domain: EAGVAQSPRYKIIEKRQSVAFWCNPISGHATLYWYQQILGQGPKLLIQFQNNGVVDDSQLPKDRFSAERLKGVDSTLKIQPAKLEDSAVYLCASTSLSGGGEQFFGPGTRLTVL.

J is TRBJ1-3 and V is TRBV29-1; possibly TRBD1 for D (5 bases). CDR1 is SQVTM, CDR2 ANQGSEA, per germline. This CDR3 has 14 residues. The ends were cut back, 1 base at V and 1 base at J, with 8 bases in the middle. The CDR3 nucleotides read TGCAGCGTTGAAGGGTCAGGGTCTGGAAACACCATATATTTT. Protein sequence: CSVEGSGSGNTIYF.

The gene calls are TRBV28 and TRBJ1-2; 7 bases agree with TRBD1. This CDR3 spans 14 amino acids. Germline loops: CDR1 MDHEN, CDR2 SYDVKM. V trimming: 4 bases; J trimming: 3 bases; junction bases outside the gene matches: 5. CDR3 in amino acids: CASSSGTEDYGYTF. In DNA, the CDR3 is TGTGCCAGCAGTTCTGGGACAGAAGACTATGGCTACACCTTC.

CDR3 sequence (DNA): TGTGCCAGCAGTTTGTACAGGGAAATGCCCGGGGAGCTGTTTTTT. Protein sequence: CASSLYREMPGELFF. V and J are TRBV27 and TRBJ2-2; a possible D gene is TRBD1 (6 bases). The CDR3 runs to 15 residues. Trimming shortened V by 3 bases and J by 6 bases, and 14 bases separated the two germline ends. The germline gives CDR1 MNHEY, CDR2 SMNVEV (reference sequence).

This chain joins TRBV5-6 and TRBJ2-7, with TRBD2 as a possible D gene (5 bases). This CDR3 spans 14 amino acids. Deletions cut 1 base from V and 4 bases from J, with 12 bases between. CDR1 and CDR2 (germline): SGHDT, YYEEEE. CDR3: CASSLRGNTYEQYF. Written as DNA, the CDR3 is TGTGCCAGCAGCTTGCGAGGGAACACTTACGAGCAGTACTTC.